This TCR beta chain came from a study of CXCR3-negative and CXCR3-positive naive CD8 T cells. Through 5' RACE with UMI labels, the TRB cDNA libraries were prepared. For each CDR3 protein, TCRdb gives one entry from its re-call of the 5' RACE reads, without DNA. The sample holds tens of thousands of distinct CDR3 sequences. CDR3 size: 16 residues. Germline CDR1 SGHAT, CDR2 FQNNGV. The chain recombines TRBV11-2 with TRBJ2-1; with no DNA, the TCRdb D assignment of TRBD2 cannot be verified. The sequence was obtained from a human donor in good health. Some clones in this sample may be carry-over from other donors' samples. The source material was memory CD8+ T cells from blood. The CDR3 sequence: CASSSRTAAEHNEQFF.